The rows below give T cell receptor beta chains drawn from one sample of a study of blood T cell repertoires in COVID-19. Produced via immunoSEQ multiplex PCR; TCRdb's table is partial and in-frame only. The sample lists under 75,000 clones, approximately 72% occurring once. Sequencing input: peripheral blood. The receptors originated from a woman between 65 and 79 years old with COVID-19, enrolled during active disease. CDR3s include the opening cysteine and the closing phenylalanine or tryptophan. The order of the fields is CDR3 protein, CDR3 length, J gene, V gene.

CATSEAGRYTF	11	TRBJ1-2	TRBV24-1
CASSPTGVAGGPRETQYF	18	TRBJ2-5	TRBV18
CSAALAGGLGGQFF	14	TRBJ2-1	TRBV29-1
CATSRRPGGYEQYF	14	TRBJ2-7	TRBV15
CASSIYRDYNEQFF	14	TRBJ2-1	TRBV19
CASSLKGLERYSGANVLTF	19	TRBJ2-6	TRBV13
CAISDQGMNTEAFF	14	TRBJ1-1	TRBV10-3
CASSSTGHGTGELFF	15	TRBJ2-2	TRBV28
CASSYTFSGSEAFF	14	TRBJ1-1	TRBV28
CASSSSSGDQETQYF	15	TRBJ2-5	TRBV13
CASSHRTDLAKNIQYF	16	TRBJ2-4	TRBV19
CASSLGQGGYRWYF	14	TRBJ2-7	TRBV3-1/TRBV3-2
CASSPGGGRGRTGELFF	17	TRBJ2-2	TRBV5-1
CASSWDSSTDTQYF	14	TRBJ2-3	TRBV5-4
CAIGGPRDRGMNTEAFF	17	TRBJ1-1	TRBV7-9
CASSLEGKNTGELFF	15	TRBJ2-2	TRBV9
CASSPFGQADTQYF	14	TRBJ2-3	TRBV18
CASSPDRAEGTEAFF	15	TRBJ1-1	TRBV25-1
CASSPLQGRDEQFF	14	TRBJ2-1	TRBV18
CASRLSSYNSPLHF	14	TRBJ1-6	TRBV2
CASSLAYGGTGSYNEQFF	18	TRBJ2-1	TRBV5-4
CASSLVHGQPQHF	13	TRBJ1-5	TRBV7-2
CASSETSLTDTQYF	14	TRBJ2-3	TRBV9
CASSILVGATEAFF	14	TRBJ1-1	TRBV19
CAKGGAPTGELFF	13	TRBJ2-2	TRBV21-1
CASNLAGGSTDTQYF	15	TRBJ2-3	TRBV19
CASSGEMETQYF	12	TRBJ2-5	TRBV6-6
CASSLARTATEAFF	14	TRBJ1-1	TRBV7-2
CASSRGQRYGYTF	13	TRBJ1-2	TRBV6-4
CASSPRGGFNQPQHF	15	TRBJ1-5	TRBV5-1
CASSRRRQGLHGNTIYF	17	TRBJ1-3	TRBV6-6
CATSFPGGLAGGGELFF	17	TRBJ2-2	TRBV15
CASSRRTVGTGELFF	15	TRBJ2-2	TRBV6-6
CASSPRTSGRDPYNEQFF	18	TRBJ2-1	TRBV18
CASSYASVTDYYGYTF	16	TRBJ1-2	TRBV6-5
CASSQEIMNTEAFF	14	TRBJ1-1	TRBV4-2
CASSPDRGTYEQYF	14	TRBJ2-7	TRBV5-4
CASSPPAVLKQNSYNSPLHF	20	TRBJ1-6	TRBV18
CAISKRGGAEGTDTQYF	17	TRBJ2-3	TRBV10-3
CASSEGTPNTGELFF	15	TRBJ2-2	TRBV6-1
CASSLVPGVGTEAFF	15	TRBJ1-1	TRBV7-6
CASSLLGRDTQYF	13	TRBJ2-3	TRBV27
CASSKGGRDGESQYF	15	TRBJ2-5	TRBV6-2/TRBV6-3
CASSEYGTGGDTEAFF	16	TRBJ1-1	TRBV10-2
CASSFSSGVSTDTQYF	16	TRBJ2-3	TRBV11-1
CASSLGPGRANYGYTF	16	TRBJ1-2	TRBV7-8
CASSLRQGIYNEQFF	15	TRBJ2-1	TRBV11-3
CASSGGQDSGKPQHF	15	TRBJ1-5	TRBV2
CASSLEGGSYGYTF	14	TRBJ1-2	TRBV13
CATSAHPTDSGSGANVLTF	19	TRBJ2-6	TRBV24-1